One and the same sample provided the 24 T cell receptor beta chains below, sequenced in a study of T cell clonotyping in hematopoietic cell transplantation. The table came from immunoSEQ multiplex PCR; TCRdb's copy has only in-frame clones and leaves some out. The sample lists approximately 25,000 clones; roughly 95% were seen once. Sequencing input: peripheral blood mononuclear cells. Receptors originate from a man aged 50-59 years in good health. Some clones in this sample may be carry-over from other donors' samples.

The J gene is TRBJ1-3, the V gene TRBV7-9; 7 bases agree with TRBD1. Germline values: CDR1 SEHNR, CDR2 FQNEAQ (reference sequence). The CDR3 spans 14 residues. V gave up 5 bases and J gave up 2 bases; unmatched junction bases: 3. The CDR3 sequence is CASSPGTAGNTIYF. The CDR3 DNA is TGTGCCAGCAGCCCCGGGACAGCTGGAAACACCATATATTTT.

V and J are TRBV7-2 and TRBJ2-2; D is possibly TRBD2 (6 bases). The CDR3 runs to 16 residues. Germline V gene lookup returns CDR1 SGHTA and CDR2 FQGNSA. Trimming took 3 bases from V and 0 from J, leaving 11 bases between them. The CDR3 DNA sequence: TGTGCCAGCAGCTTGGGTGGGGGGACGAACACCGGGGAGCTGTTTTTT. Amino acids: CASSLGGGTNTGELFF.

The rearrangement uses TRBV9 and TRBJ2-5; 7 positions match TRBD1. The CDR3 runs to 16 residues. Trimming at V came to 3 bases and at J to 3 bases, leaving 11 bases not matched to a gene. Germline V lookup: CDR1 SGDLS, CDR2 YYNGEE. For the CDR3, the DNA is TGTGCCAGCAGCGCTCGACAGGGAGAAAATGAAGAGACCCAGTACTTC. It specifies CASSARQGENEETQYF.

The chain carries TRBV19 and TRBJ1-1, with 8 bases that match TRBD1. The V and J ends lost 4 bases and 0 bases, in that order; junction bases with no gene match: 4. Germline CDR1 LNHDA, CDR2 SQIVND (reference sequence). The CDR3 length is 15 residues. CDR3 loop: CASSKNRGMNTEAFF. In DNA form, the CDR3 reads TGTGCCAGTAGTAAAAACAGGGGGATGAACACTGAAGCTTTCTTT.

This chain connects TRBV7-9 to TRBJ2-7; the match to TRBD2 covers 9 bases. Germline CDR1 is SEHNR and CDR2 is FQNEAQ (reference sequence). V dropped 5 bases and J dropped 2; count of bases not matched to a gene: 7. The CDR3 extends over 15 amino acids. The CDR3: CASSHGERGAYEQYF. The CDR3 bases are TGTGCCAGCAGCCACGGGGAGCGGGGGGCCTACGAGCAGTACTTC.

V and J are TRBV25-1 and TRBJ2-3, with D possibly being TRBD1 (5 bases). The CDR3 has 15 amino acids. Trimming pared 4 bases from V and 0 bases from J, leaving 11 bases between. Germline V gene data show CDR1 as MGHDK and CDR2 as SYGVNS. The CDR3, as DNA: TGTGCCAGCAGTGCCCAGGACAAGAGCACAGATACGCAGTATTTT. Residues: CASSAQDKSTDTQYF.

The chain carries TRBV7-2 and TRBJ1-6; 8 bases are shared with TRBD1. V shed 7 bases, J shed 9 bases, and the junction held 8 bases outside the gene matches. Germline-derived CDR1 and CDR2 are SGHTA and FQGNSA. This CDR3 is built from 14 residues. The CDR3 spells CASTKGQEASPLHF. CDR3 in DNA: TGTGCCAGCACCAAGGGACAGGAAGCTTCACCCCTCCACTTT. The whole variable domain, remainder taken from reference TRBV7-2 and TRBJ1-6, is GAGVSQSPSNKVTEKGKDVELRCDPISGHTALYWYRQSLGQGLEFLIYFQGNSAPDKSGLPSDRFSAERTGGSVSTLTIQRTQQEDSAVYLCASTKGQEASPLHFGNGTRLTVT.

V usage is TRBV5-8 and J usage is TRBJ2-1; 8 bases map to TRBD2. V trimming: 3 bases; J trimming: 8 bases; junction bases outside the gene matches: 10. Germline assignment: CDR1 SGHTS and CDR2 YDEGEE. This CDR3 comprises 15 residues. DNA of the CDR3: TGTGCCAGCAGCTCCCCCCTTCGGGGGGGCGATGAGCAGTTCTTC. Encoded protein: CASSSPLRGGDEQFF.

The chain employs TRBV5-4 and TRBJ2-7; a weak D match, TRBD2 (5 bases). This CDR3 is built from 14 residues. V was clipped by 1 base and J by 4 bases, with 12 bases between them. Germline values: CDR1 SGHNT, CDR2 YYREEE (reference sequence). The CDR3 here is CASSLLSRGYEQYF. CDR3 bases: TGTGCCAGCAGCTTGTTAAGCCGGGGATACGAGCAGTACTTC.

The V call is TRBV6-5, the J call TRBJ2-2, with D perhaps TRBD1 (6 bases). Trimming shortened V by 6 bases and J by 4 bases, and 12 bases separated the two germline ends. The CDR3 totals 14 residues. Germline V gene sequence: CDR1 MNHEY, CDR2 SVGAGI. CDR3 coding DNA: TGTGCCAGCAGCCCAGGGGTCGGCACCGGGGAGCTGTTTTTT. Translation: CASSPGVGTGELFF.

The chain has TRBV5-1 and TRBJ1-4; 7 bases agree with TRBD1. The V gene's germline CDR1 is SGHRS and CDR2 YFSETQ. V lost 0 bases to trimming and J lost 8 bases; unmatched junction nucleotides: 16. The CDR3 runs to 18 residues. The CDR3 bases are TGCGCCAGCAGCTTGGACAGGGGCCGAGAAGCTGTTGGGGAAAAACTGTTTTTT. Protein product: CASSLDRGREAVGEKLFF. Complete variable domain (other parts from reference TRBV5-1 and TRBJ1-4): KAGVTQTPRYLIKTRGQQVTLSCSPISGHRSVSWYQQTPGQGLQFLFEYFSETQRNKGNFPGRFSGRQFSNSRSEMNVSTLELGDSALYLCASSLDRGREAVGEKLFFGSGTQLSVL.

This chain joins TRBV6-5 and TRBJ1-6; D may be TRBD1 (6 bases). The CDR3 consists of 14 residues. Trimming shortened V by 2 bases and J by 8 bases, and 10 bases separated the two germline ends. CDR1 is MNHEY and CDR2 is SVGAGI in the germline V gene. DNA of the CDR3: TGTGCCAGCAGTTACCAGGGGTTTGATTCACCCCTCCACTTT. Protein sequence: CASSYQGFDSPLHF.

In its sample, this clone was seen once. Written as DNA, the CDR3 is TGTGCCAGCCGCGAGCCCGGGGCCAACGTCCTGACTTTC. Translating gives CASREPGANVLTF. The V and J genes are TRBV6-4 and TRBJ2-6; D remains unclear. Germline assignment: CDR1 MRHNA and CDR2 SNTAGT. Trimming left V 8 bases short and J 4 bases short, with 9 bases between. CDR3 size: 13 residues.

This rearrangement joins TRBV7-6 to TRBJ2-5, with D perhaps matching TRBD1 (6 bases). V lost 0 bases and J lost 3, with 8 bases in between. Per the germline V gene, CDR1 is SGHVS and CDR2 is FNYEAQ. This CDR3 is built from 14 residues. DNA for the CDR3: TGTGCCAGCAGCTTAGCCGGGGACAAAGAGACCCAGTACTTC. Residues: CASSLAGDKETQYF.

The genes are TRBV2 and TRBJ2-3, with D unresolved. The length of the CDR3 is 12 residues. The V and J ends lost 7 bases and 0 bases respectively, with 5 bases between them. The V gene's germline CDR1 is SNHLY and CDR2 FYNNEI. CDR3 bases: TGTGCCAGCATTCGAAGCACAGATACGCAGTATTTT. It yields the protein CASIRSTDTQYF.

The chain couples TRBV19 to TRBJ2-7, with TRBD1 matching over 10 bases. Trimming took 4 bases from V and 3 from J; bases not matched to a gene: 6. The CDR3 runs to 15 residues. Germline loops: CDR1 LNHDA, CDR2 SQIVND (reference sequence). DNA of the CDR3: TGTGCCAGTAGTACGACCGGGACAGGGGTCTACGAGCAGTACTTC. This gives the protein CASSTTGTGVYEQYF. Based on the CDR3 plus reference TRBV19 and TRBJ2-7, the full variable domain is DGGITQSPKYLFRKEGQNVTLSCEQNLNHDAMYWYRQDPGQGLRLIYYSQIVNDFQKGDIAEGYSVSREKKESFPLTVTSAQKNPTAFYLCASSTTGTGVYEQYFGPGTRLTVT.

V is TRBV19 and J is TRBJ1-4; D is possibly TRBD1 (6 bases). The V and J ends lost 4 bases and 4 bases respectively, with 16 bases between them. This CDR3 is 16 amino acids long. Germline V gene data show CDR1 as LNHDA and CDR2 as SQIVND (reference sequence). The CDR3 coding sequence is TGTGCCAGTAGTAAGGGGGGCCAGCCTTTTAATGAAAAACTGTTTTTT. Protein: CASSKGGQPFNEKLFF.

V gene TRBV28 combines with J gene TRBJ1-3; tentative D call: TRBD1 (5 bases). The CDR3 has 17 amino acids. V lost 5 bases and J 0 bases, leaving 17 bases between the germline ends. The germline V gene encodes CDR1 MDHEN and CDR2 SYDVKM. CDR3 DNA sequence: TGTGCCAGCAGTCGGCGCTTTTTCGGGGGCTCTGGAAACACCATATATTTT. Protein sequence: CASSRRFFGGSGNTIYF.

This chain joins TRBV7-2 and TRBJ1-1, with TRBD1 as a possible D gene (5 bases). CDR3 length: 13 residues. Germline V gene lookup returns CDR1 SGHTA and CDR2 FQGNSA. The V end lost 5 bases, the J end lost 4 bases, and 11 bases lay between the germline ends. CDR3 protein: CASSLEGVTEAFF. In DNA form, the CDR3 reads TGTGCCAGCAGCCTAGAAGGGGTCACTGAAGCTTTCTTT.

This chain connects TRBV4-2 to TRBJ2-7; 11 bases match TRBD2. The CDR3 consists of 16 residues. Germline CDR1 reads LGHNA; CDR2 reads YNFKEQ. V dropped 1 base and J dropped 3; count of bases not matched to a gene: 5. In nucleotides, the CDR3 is TGTGCCAGCAGCCAAGTTACTAGCGGGGGCCGCTACGAGCAGTACTTC. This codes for CASSQVTSGGRYEQYF.

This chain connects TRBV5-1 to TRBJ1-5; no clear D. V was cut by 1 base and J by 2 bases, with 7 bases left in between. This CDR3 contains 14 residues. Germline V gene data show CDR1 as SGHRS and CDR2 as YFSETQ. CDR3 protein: CASSLNAGNQPQHF. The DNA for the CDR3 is TGCGCCAGCAGCTTGAATGCCGGCAATCAGCCCCAGCATTTT.

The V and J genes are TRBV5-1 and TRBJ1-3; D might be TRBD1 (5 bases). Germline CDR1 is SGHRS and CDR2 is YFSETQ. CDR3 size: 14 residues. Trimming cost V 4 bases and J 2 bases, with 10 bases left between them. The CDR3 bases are TGCGCCAGCAGCCAGACAGTGCCTGGAAACACCATATATTTT. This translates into CASSQTVPGNTIYF. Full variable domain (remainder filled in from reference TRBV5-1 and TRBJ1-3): KAGVTQTPRYLIKTRGQQVTLSCSPISGHRSVSWYQQTPGQGLQFLFEYFSETQRNKGNFPGRFSGRQFSNSRSEMNVSTLELGDSALYLCASSQTVPGNTIYFGEGSWLTVV.

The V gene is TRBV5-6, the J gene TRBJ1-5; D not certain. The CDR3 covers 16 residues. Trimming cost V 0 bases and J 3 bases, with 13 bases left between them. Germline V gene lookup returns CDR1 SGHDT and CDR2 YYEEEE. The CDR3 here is CASSLGPRADNQPQHF. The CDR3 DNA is TGTGCCAGCAGCTTGGGGCCGCGGGCCGACAATCAGCCCCAGCATTTT.

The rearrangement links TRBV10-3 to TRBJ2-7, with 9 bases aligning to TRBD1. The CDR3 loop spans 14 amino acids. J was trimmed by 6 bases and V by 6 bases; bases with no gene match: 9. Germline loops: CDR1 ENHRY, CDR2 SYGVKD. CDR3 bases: TGTGCCATCAGCACCCCGGGACAGGGAGGCGAGCAGTACTTC. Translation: CAISTPGQGGEQYF.